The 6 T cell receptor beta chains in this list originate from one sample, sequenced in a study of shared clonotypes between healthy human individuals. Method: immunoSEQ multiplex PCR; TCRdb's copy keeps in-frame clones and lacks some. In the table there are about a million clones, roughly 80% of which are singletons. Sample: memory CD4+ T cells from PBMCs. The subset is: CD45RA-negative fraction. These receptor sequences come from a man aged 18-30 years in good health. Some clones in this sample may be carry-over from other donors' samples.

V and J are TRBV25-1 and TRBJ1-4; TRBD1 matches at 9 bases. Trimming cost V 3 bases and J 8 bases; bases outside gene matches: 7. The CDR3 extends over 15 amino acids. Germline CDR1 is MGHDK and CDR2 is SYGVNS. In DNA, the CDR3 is TGTGCCAGCAGTGACCCGGGACAGGGTGACGAAAAACTGTTTTTT. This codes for CASSDPGQGDEKLFF.

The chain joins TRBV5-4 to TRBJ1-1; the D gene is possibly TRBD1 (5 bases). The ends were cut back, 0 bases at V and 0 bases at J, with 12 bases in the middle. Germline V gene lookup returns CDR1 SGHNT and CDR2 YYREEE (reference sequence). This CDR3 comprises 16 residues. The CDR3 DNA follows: TGTGCCAGCAGCTTGGGGGGGAACAGCATGAACACTGAAGCTTTCTTT. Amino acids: CASSLGGNSMNTEAFF. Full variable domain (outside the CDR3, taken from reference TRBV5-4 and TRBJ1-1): ETGVTQSPTHLIKTRGQQVTLRCSSQSGHNTVSWYQQALGQGPQFIFQYYREEENGRGNFPPRFSGLQFPNYSSELNVNALELDDSALYLCASSLGGNSMNTEAFFGQGTRLTVV.

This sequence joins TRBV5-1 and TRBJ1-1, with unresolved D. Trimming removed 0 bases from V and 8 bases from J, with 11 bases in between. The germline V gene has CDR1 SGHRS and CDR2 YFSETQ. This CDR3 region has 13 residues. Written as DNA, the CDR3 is TGCGCCAGCAGCTTGGACATTGGAAGAGAAGCTTTCTTT. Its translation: CASSLDIGREAFF.

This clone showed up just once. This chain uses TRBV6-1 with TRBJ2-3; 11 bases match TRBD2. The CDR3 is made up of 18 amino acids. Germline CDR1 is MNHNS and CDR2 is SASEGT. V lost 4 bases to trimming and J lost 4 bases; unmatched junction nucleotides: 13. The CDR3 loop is CASSAARVAGGSPDTQYF. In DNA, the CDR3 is TGTGCCAGCAGTGCCGCCCGCGTAGCGGGAGGGTCCCCAGATACGCAGTATTTT.

DNA for the CDR3: TGCGCCAGCAGCCCTCAGGGTAGCAATCAGCCCCAGCATTTT. It encodes CASSPQGSNQPQHF. The chain has TRBV5-1 and TRBJ1-5; D is possibly TRBD1 (5 bases). CDR1 is SGHRS, CDR2 YFSETQ, per germline. Between the trimmed V and J ends, which lost 4 bases and 0 bases, there was a span of 8 bases. The CDR3 runs 14 residues.

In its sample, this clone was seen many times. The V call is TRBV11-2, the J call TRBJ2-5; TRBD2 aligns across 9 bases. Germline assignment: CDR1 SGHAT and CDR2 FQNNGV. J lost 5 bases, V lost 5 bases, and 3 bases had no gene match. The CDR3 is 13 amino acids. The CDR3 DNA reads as TGTGCCAGCAGCCGCGGGAGGGTGGAGACCCAGTACTTC. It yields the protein CASSRGRVETQYF.